This T cell receptor beta chain stems from a study of T cells in Graves' hyperthyroidism and ophthalmopathy. This clonotype was seen repeatedly, ten times or more. Across 18 months, stable Graves' hyperthyroidism was marked by no progression to ophthalmopathy. This CDR3 has 14 residues. Per the germline V gene, CDR1 is SGHRS and CDR2 is YFSETQ. The ends lost 4 bases at V and 2 bases at J; junction bases unmatched: 4. Using RNA transcripts as the source, TCR beta CDR3 regions were amplified. First-round RT-PCR targeting the TCR CDR3 was performed with the HTBI primer set. TCRdb analysed the multiplex PCR reads with MiXCR anew, one entry per CDR3 protein. The table includes about 590,000 distinct CDR3 sequences, about a sixth detected once.

This rearrangement joins TRBV5-1 to TRBJ1-2; TRBD1 agrees at 8 bases. The receptor was isolated from a woman between 25 and 40 years old with Graves' hyperthyroidism. Specimen: blood. The CDR3 DNA is TGCGCCAGCAGCCCACGGACAGGGAACTATGGCTACACCTTC. Translation gives CASSPRTGNYGYTF.